These T cell receptor beta chains were read from a single sample in a study of blood T cell repertoires in COVID-19. Using immunoSEQ multiplex PCR, the repertoire was profiled, and TCRdb retains in-frame clones only, with some absent. The repertoire has 150,000 to 200,000 clones, around three quarters of them found once; the top ten carry around a sixth. Material for sequencing was peripheral blood. Every receptor here comes from a man aged 60 to 75 with active or convalescent COVID-19. Each CDR3 is given with its conserved first and last residue.

V	J	length	CDR3
TRBV18	TRBJ2-3	14	CASSPWELVDTQYF
TRBV28	TRBJ2-3	16	CASSPGLVPPSDTQYF
TRBV28	TRBJ1-1	13	CASSFDWNTEAFF
TRBV3-1/TRBV3-2	TRBJ2-1	14	CASSPLAGDNEQFF
TRBV29-1	TRBJ2-7	13	CSVIAGGIYEQYF
TRBV4-3	TRBJ1-5	13	CASSLTGNQPQHF
TRBV6-5	TRBJ2-7	15	CASSYPRGDSYEQYF
TRBV7-2	TRBJ2-3	14	CASSSLGGSYTQYF
TRBV10-3	TRBJ1-6	14	CAISLDRLGSPLHF
TRBV10-3	TRBJ1-2	14	CAISESAGGGGYTF
TRBV5-1	TRBJ1-2	16	CASLVGGEGFYYGYTF
TRBV7-9	TRBJ2-7	15	CASSSPDRDSYEQYF
TRBV5-1	TRBJ2-7	15	CASSSPPTGTYEQYF
TRBV3-1/TRBV3-2	TRBJ1-6	15	CASSLAGGANSPLHF
TRBV24-1	TRBJ1-4	13	CATSGQGGEKLFF
TRBV7-2	TRBJ2-3	15	CASGALAGVLDTQYF
TRBV27	TRBJ2-1	13	CASSIKEYNEQFF
TRBV11-3	TRBJ1-1	15	CASSLGAASRSEAFF
TRBV5-1	TRBJ1-1	15	CASTDRGSSVTEAFF
TRBV4-3	TRBJ2-1	17	CASSQDRRDLAVNEQFF
TRBV19	TRBJ1-1	18	CASTPLTAGWLVNTEAFF
TRBV7-9	TRBJ2-1	18	CASSPDLAGGRVYNEQFF
TRBV2	TRBJ1-5	16	CASSEATEYSNQPQHF
TRBV4-3	TRBJ2-7	15	CASSQGASGSYEQYF
TRBV11-2	TRBJ2-5	17	CASSPPPPLAGGETQYF
TRBV4-2	TRBJ2-2	16	CASSHDRTSGIGELFF
TRBV18	TRBJ2-5	14	CASSPLSREETQYF
TRBV7-2	TRBJ1-1	15	CASSLVGRVNTEAFF
TRBV11-3	TRBJ2-7	16	CASSLAFKGQPEEQYF
TRBV30	TRBJ1-5	15	CAWSSADRGHQPQHF
TRBV5-4	TRBJ1-5	14	CASSTGRGNQPQHF
TRBV25-1	TRBJ2-3	16	CASSELTRQITDTQYF
TRBV7-9	TRBJ1-1	14	CASSSQGANTEAFF
TRBV7-8	TRBJ2-1	15	CASSSTSNSYNEQFF
TRBV3-1/TRBV3-2	TRBJ1-1	13	CASSQYRNTEAFF
TRBV5-5	TRBJ2-5	14	CASGVRAVGETQYF
TRBV2	TRBJ1-1	15	CASSLFAGANTEAFF
TRBV28	TRBJ2-4	15	CASSLPRTGGAIQYF
TRBV14	TRBJ2-5	14	CASSQRTGGETQYF
TRBV10-3	TRBJ1-4	15	CATKGQRATNEKLFF
TRBV2	TRBJ2-1	11	CASSTYNEQFF
TRBV9	TRBJ2-1	14	CASSVAGRTNEQFF
TRBV29-1	TRBJ2-1	18	CSAPGGLRPSLSYNEQFF
TRBV5-1	TRBJ1-6	14	CASSLGGLYSPLHF
TRBV2	TRBJ2-3	13	CASSDGGLDTQYF
TRBV6-5	TRBJ1-1	14	CATISQGMNTEAFF
TRBV9	TRBJ2-1	16	CASSVGLAGDLGEQFF
TRBV7-2	TRBJ2-7	11	CASSSSGIQYF